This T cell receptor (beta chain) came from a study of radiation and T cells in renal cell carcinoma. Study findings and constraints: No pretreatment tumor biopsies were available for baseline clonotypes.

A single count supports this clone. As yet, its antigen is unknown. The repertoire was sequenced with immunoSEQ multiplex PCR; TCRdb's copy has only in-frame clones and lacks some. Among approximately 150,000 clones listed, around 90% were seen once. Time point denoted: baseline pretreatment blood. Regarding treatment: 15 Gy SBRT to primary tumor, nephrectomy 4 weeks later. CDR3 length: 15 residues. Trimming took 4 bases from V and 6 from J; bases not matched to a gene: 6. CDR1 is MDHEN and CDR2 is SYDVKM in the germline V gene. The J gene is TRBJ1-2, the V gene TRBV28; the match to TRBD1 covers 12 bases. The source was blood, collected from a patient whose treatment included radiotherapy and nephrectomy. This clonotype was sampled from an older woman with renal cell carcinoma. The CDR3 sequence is CASSSPGQGANGYTF. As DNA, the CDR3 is TGTGCCAGCAGTTCTCCGGGACAGGGGGCAAATGGCTACACCTTC.